This TCR beta chain comes out of a study of early T cells in non-severe SARS-CoV-2 infection. This clonotype was recorded at least ten times. Germline-derived CDR1 and CDR2 are SGHVS and FNYEAQ. The CDR3 runs to 13 residues. Trimming left V 2 bases short and J 5 bases short, with 6 bases between. One entry per CDR3 protein results from TCRdb running MiXCR on the 5' RACE reads. This table has tens of thousands of distinct CDR3 sequences, approximately 12% appearing once. The TCR sequence derives from an adult who was a healthcare worker with PCR-confirmed SARS-CoV-2 infection or an uninfected control (not recorded which). The chain uses TRBV7-6 and TRBJ2-2, with no clear D. Sequencing was done on a sample of whole blood. CDR3 in DNA: TGTGCCAGCAGCTTAATGGCTACCGGGGAGCTGTTTTTT. Residues: CASSLMATGELFF.